Listed here are 16 T cell receptor beta chains from one sample, sequenced in a study of T cells in Graves' hyperthyroidism and ophthalmopathy. RNA transcripts were the template for amplifying TCR beta CDR3 regions. A set of HTBI primers served as the primers for a first-round RT-PCR of the TCR CDR3. TCRdb recomputed calls from the multiplex PCR reads with MiXCR, one row per CDR3 protein. Among hundreds of thousands of distinct CDR3 sequences, about 15% were seen once, and the ten largest hold less than 15%. The sample taken for sequencing was blood. These receptor sequences come from a man aged 18 to 29 with Graves' ophthalmopathy.

This clonotype was seen ten or more times. The chain's CDR3 is CASSPQPNTGELFF. CDR3 bases: TGTGCCAGCAGCCCGCAACCGAACACCGGGGAGCTGTTTTTT. V and J are TRBV18 and TRBJ2-2; no firm D call. CDR1 is KGHSH, CDR2 LQKENI, per germline. Trimming shortened V by 8 bases and J by 0 bases, and 10 bases separated the two germline ends. The CDR3 has 14 amino acids.

This clonotype was observed many times. V usage is TRBV30 and J usage is TRBJ2-7; TRBD2 agrees at 8 bases. Losses at the gene ends were 4 bases for V and 0 bases for J; bases not matched to a gene: 5. Germline loops: CDR1 GTSNPN, CDR2 SVGIG (reference sequence). This CDR3 comprises 14 residues. CDR3 DNA sequence: TGTGCCTGGACCATAGCGGGGTCCTCCTACGAGCAGTACTTC. Protein: CAWTIAGSSYEQYF.

This clonotype was counted between two and nine times. This sequence joins TRBV4-2 and TRBJ1-1, with no clear D. The germline V and J ends were trimmed by 0 bases and 1 base, with 9 bases remaining between them. The CDR3 length is 15 residues. Germline V gene lookup returns CDR1 LGHNA and CDR2 YNFKEQ. The CDR3 DNA is TGTGCCAGCAGCCAAGATTCAGCAGGGAACACTGAAGCTTTCTTT. Residues: CASSQDSAGNTEAFF.

This clonotype was recorded a few times. This sequence joins TRBV5-1 and TRBJ2-5, with no clear D. Germline V gene lookup returns CDR1 SGHRS and CDR2 YFSETQ. This CDR3 spans 12 amino acids. Trimming shortened V by 3 bases and J by 5 bases, and 8 bases separated the two germline ends. The chain's CDR3 is CASSSNGETQYF. In DNA, the CDR3 is TGCGCCAGCAGCTCCAATGGGGAGACCCAGTACTTC.

This chain links TRBV7-9 with TRBJ2-6; D may be TRBD1 (5 bases). The V gene lost 4 bases and the J gene lost 4 bases, with 17 bases spanning the gap. The CDR3 covers 17 residues. The V gene's germline CDR1 is SEHNR and CDR2 FQNEAQ (reference sequence). The CDR3: CASSSQVRGGGANVLTF. The CDR3 nucleotides read TGTGCCAGCAGCTCACAGGTCCGCGGTGGCGGGGCCAACGTCCTGACTTTC.

This clonotype was recorded many times. The genes are TRBV12-3 or TRBV12-4 and TRBJ2-1, with D possibly TRBD1 on 5 matching bases. Trimming pared 1 base from V and 7 bases from J, leaving 11 bases between. This CDR3 region has 14 residues. CDR3 sequence: CASSLGGKGNEQFF. For the CDR3, the DNA is TGTGCCAGCAGTTTAGGGGGTAAGGGGAATGAGCAGTTCTTC.

This clonotype has a count of ten or more. The V and J genes are TRBV29-1 and TRBJ1-5; D gene unclear. CDR1 SQVTM and CDR2 ANQGSEA come from the germline V gene. V was shortened by 3 bases and J by 6 bases, with 12 bases between the two germline ends. The CDR3 loop spans 13 amino acids. CDR3: CSVEGGIGQPQHF. Here the CDR3 DNA reads TGCAGCGTTGAGGGAGGGATCGGTCAGCCCCAGCATTTT.

This clonotype was seen many times. The chain couples TRBV30 to TRBJ2-2; 10 nucleotides line up with TRBD2. This CDR3 region has 15 residues. Trimming removed 5 bases from V and 4 bases from J; junction bases left unmatched: 7. Germline-derived CDR1 and CDR2 are GTSNPN and SVGIG (reference sequence). This CDR3 is CAWAPSGGRTGELFF. In nucleotides, the CDR3 is TGTGCCTGGGCCCCTAGCGGGGGTCGCACCGGGGAGCTGTTTTTT.

The CDR3 DNA is TGTGCCTGGAGTAGGCAGGGAGCCTCACCCCTCCACTTT. It encodes CAWSRQGASPLHF. The V and J genes are TRBV30 and TRBJ1-6; D possibly corresponds to TRBD1 (5 bases). From germline, CDR1 is GTSNPN and CDR2 SVGIG (reference sequence). V was pared by 2 bases and J by 10 bases, with 12 bases between. This CDR3 has 13 residues.

The chain combines TRBV7-9 with TRBJ1-6; D is possibly TRBD1 (5 bases). CDR3 size: 15 residues. V was pared by 5 bases and J by 5 bases, with 13 bases between. Germline V gene data show CDR1 as SEHNR and CDR2 as FQNEAQ (reference sequence). This chain's CDR3 is CASSGQGGNNSPLHF. The CDR3 coding sequence is TGTGCCAGCAGCGGGCAGGGAGGTAATAATTCACCCCTCCACTTT.

There are many counts of this clonotype. The chain recombines TRBV11-2 with TRBJ1-2, with D unresolved. Trimming removed 6 bases at V and 4 bases at J, with 12 bases between. The CDR3 is 13 amino acids. Germline CDR1 SGHAT, CDR2 FQNNGV. The CDR3 DNA reads as TGTGCCAGCAGTCCTACTGAGTCCTATGGCTACACCTTC. Protein sequence: CASSPTESYGYTF.

This clonotype has ten or more counts. This chain links TRBV5-1 with TRBJ2-1, with D uncertain. The CDR3 is 14 residues long. V was shortened by 3 bases and J by 5 bases, with 12 bases between the two germline ends. Germline loops: CDR1 SGHRS, CDR2 YFSETQ. The DNA of the CDR3 is TGCGCCAGCAGCTCGACGGTGCAGAACAATGAGCAGTTCTTC. It translates to CASSSTVQNNEQFF.

This clonotype occurred many times. The gene calls are TRBV20-1 and TRBJ2-5; D is possibly TRBD1 (5 bases). V was cut by 0 bases and J by 5 bases, with 10 bases left in between. There are 13 residues in the CDR3. CDR1 and CDR2 (germline): DFQATT, SNEGSKA (reference sequence). The CDR3 bases are TGCAGTGCTAGAGATGGGGCCACGGAGACCCAGTACTTC. It translates to CSARDGATETQYF.

In this sample, this clonotype turned up many times. This chain uses TRBV12-3 or TRBV12-4 with TRBJ2-1, with 7 nucleotides matching TRBD2. The J segment lost 0 bases and the V segment lost 8 bases, leaving 4 bases of the junction unmatched. The CDR3 length is 14 residues. The CDR3 DNA follows: TGTGCCAGCTGCGGGAGAACCTCCTACAATGAGCAGTTCTTC. Translated, it gives CASCGRTSYNEQFF.

The V gene is TRBV20-1, the J gene TRBJ1-2, with TRBD1 as a possible D gene (5 bases). CDR1 and CDR2 from the germline V gene are DFQATT and SNEGSKA (reference sequence). The length of the CDR3 is 17 residues. The V and J ends lost 0 bases and 3 bases respectively, with 20 bases between them. For the CDR3, the DNA is TGCAGTGCTAGAGATCCCACAGGCGGGTTGATTGACTATGGCTACACCTTC. This codes for CSARDPTGGLIDYGYTF.

This clonotype was recorded a few times. The rearrangement links TRBV3-1 to TRBJ1-5, with TRBD1 as a possible D gene (5 bases). The germline V gene encodes CDR1 LGHDT and CDR2 YNNKEL (reference sequence). CDR3 length: 15 residues. V lost 3 bases to trimming and J lost 3 bases, with 12 bases between them. CDR3 DNA: TGTGCCAGCAGCCAGGACACATATTTCAATCAGCCCCAGCATTTT. Protein product: CASSQDTYFNQPQHF. Full variable domain (rest looked up from reference TRBV3-1 and TRBJ1-5): DTAVSQTPKYLVTQMGNDKSIKCEQNLGHDTMYWYKQDSKKFLKIMFSYNNKELIINETVPNRFSPKSPDKAHLNLHINSLELGDSAVYFCASSQDTYFNQPQHFGDGTRLSIL.